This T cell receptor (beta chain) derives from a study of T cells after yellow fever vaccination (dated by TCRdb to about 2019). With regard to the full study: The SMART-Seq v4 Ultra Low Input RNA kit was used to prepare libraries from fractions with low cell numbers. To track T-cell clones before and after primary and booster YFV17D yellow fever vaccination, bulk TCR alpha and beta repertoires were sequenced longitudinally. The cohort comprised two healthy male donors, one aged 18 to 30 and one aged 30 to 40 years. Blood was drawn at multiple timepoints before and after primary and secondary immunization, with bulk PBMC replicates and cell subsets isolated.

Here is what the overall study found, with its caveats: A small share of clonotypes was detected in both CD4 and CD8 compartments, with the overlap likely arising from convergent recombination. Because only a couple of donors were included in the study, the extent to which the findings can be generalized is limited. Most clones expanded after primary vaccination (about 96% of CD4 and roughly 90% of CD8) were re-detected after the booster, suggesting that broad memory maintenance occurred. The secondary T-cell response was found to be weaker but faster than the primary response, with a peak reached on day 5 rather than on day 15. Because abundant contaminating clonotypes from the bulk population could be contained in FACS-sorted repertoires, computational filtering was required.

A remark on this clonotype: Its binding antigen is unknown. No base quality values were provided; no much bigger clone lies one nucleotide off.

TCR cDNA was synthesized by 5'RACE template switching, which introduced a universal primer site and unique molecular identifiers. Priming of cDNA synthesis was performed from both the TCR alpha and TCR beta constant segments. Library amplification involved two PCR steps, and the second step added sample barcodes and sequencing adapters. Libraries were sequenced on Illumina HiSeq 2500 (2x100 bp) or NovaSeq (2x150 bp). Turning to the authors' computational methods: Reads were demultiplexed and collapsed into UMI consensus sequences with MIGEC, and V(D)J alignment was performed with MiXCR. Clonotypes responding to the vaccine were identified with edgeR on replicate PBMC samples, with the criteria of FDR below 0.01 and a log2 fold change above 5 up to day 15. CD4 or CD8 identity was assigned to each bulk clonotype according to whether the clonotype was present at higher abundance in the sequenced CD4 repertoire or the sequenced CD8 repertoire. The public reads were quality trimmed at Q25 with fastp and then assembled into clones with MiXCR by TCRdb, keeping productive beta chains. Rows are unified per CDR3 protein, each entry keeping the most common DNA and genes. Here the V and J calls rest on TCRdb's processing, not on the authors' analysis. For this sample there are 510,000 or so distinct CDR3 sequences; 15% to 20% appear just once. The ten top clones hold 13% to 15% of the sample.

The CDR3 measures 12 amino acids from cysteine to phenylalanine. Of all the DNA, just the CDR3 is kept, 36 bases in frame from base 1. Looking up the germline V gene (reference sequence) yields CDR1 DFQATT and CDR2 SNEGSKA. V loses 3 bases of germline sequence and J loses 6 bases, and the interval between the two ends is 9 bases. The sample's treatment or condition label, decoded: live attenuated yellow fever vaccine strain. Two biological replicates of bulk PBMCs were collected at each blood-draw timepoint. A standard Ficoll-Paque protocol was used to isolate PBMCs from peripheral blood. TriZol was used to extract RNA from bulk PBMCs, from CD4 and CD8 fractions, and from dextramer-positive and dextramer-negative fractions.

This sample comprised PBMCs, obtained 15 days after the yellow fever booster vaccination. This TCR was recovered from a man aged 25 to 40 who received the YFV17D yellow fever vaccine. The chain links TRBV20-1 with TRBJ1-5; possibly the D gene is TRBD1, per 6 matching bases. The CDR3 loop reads CSASRGVQPQHF. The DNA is TGCAGTGCTAGCAGGGGAGTTCAGCCCCAGCATTTT.